Below are 23 T cell receptor beta chains sequenced from a single sample in a study of blood T cell repertoires in COVID-19. Using immunoSEQ multiplex PCR, the repertoire was profiled, and TCRdb retains in-frame clones only, with some absent. The sample has under 80,000 clones; around 89% are singletons. The material sequenced was peripheral blood. These TCRs come from a man in his 70s with active or convalescent COVID-19.

This chain uses TRBV29-1 with TRBJ1-1; D gene uncertain. Germline V gives CDR1 SQVTM, CDR2 ANQGSEA. The CDR3 extends over 11 amino acids. V was shortened by 4 bases and J by 7 bases, with 10 bases between the two germline ends. CDR3 coding DNA: TGCAGCGTTGTCTCCCTCGGTGAAGCTTTCTTT. Translating it yields CSVVSLGEAFF.

The CDR3 bases are TGTGCCAGCAGTTCCGGCGGGGTCCGGAGGAACGGGGAGCTGTTTTTT. Residues: CASSSGGVRRNGELFF. This chain links TRBV6-5 with TRBJ2-2, with a weak D call TRBD2 (6 bases). Germline V gene data show CDR1 as MNHEY and CDR2 as SVGAGI. V lost 4 bases and J lost 7, with 19 bases in between. The CDR3 contains 16 residues.

This clone has only one observation. This chain uses TRBV5-1 with TRBJ2-2; D is undetermined. The CDR3 is 13 amino acids. Germline CDR1 SGHRS, CDR2 YFSETQ. The V end was cut by 1 base, the J end by 5 bases, with 6 bases between. CDR3 coding DNA: TGCGCCAGCAGCTTGTCTGTTACCGGGGAGCTGTTTTTT. Protein: CASSLSVTGELFF. The whole variable domain, remainder taken from reference TRBV5-1 and TRBJ2-2, is KAGVTQTPRYLIKTRGQQVTLSCSPISGHRSVSWYQQTPGQGLQFLFEYFSETQRNKGNFPGRFSGRQFSNSRSEMNVSTLELGDSALYLCASSLSVTGELFFGEGSRLTVL.

The chain carries TRBV28 and TRBJ2-2; D is undetermined. CDR1 MDHEN and CDR2 SYDVKM come from the germline V gene. Trimming stripped 2 bases from V and 5 bases from J, with 12 bases between. This CDR3 contains 15 residues. For the CDR3, the DNA is TGTGCCAGCAGTTTAGGTCAGCGACTGACCGGGGAGCTGTTTTTT. Amino acid sequence: CASSLGQRLTGELFF.

As regards this clone: Because the CDR3's place on the DNA is in doubt, the DNA is left out and the CDR3 is given as listed by TCRdb. The CDR3 is CASSSRAGSCFF. The chain joins TRBV28 to TRBJ2-2; no check of the table's D call, TRBD2, against the DNA was made. Per the germline V gene, CDR1 is MDHEN and CDR2 is SYDVKM. The CDR3 spans 12 amino acids, including both terminal residues.

This rearrangement joins TRBV7-9 to TRBJ1-1; D not resolved. The ends were cut back, 2 bases at V and 10 bases at J, with 11 bases in the middle. Germline V gene lookup returns CDR1 SEHNR and CDR2 FQNEAQ (reference sequence). This CDR3 is 12 amino acids long. The CDR3 region has the DNA TGTGCCAGCAGCTTACGAGCGGGTGGAGCTTTCTTT. Translation gives CASSLRAGGAFF.

CDR3: CASRGRIYSNQPQHF. The CDR3 coding sequence is TGTGCCAGCAGGGGCCGAATTTATAGCAATCAGCCCCAGCATTTT. This chain links TRBV6-4 with TRBJ1-5; D ambiguous. The CDR3 runs to 15 residues. Germline lookup yields CDR1 MRHNA and CDR2 SNTAGT. V was trimmed by 6 bases and J by 0 bases, leaving 12 bases between them.

This chain links TRBV19 with TRBJ1-5; 10 bases are shared with TRBD1. CDR3 length: 16 residues. Germline loops: CDR1 LNHDA, CDR2 SQIVND (reference sequence). V lost 3 bases and J lost 6; bases outside the gene matches: 8. The CDR3 protein is CASSIQDRGFIQPQHF. DNA of the CDR3: TGTGCCAGTAGTATTCAGGACAGGGGGTTTATTCAGCCCCAGCATTTT.

The chain is built from TRBV28 and TRBJ2-1, with TRBD1 identical over 9 bases. J was trimmed by 6 bases and V by 6 bases; bases with no gene match: 9. Germline lookup yields CDR1 MDHEN and CDR2 SYDVKM. The CDR3 consists of 15 residues. For the CDR3, the DNA is TGTGCCAGCAGCGCCCCCGGGACAGGGTCCAATGAGCAGTTCTTC. Residues: CASSAPGTGSNEQFF.

The chain uses TRBV19 and TRBJ1-6; D is ambiguous. The CDR3 loop spans 17 amino acids. Trimming left V 5 bases short and J 2 bases short, with 16 bases between. CDR1 is LNHDA, CDR2 SQIVND, per germline (reference sequence). DNA for the CDR3: TGTGCCAGTAGTGATGCCGCGAGTTTTACCTATAATTCACCCCTCCACTTT. Its protein is CASSDAASFTYNSPLHF.

This sequence joins TRBV5-1 and TRBJ2-3; TRBD2 aligns across 7 bases. This CDR3 has 16 amino acids. V shed 0 bases, J shed 3 bases, and the junction held 7 bases outside the gene matches. Germline V gene sequence: CDR1 SGHRS, CDR2 YFSETQ. CDR3 sequence: CASSLAGASGTDTQYF. Here the CDR3 DNA reads TGCGCCAGCAGCTTGGCTGGTGCTAGCGGAACAGATACGCAGTATTTT. The entire variable domain, with the rest obtained from reference TRBV5-1 and TRBJ2-3, is as follows: KAGVTQTPRYLIKTRGQQVTLSCSPISGHRSVSWYQQTPGQGLQFLFEYFSETQRNKGNFPGRFSGRQFSNSRSEMNVSTLELGDSALYLCASSLAGASGTDTQYFGPGTRLTVL.

The chain combines TRBV6-1 with TRBJ2-5; a possible D gene is TRBD2 (6 bases). Trimming took 2 bases from V and 1 from J, leaving 17 bases between them. CDR3 length equals 17 residues. CDR1 and CDR2 (germline): MNHNS, SASEGT. The CDR3 DNA reads as TGTGCCAGCAGTGAAATTAGGGGTAGCGGACTCCAAGAGACCCAGTACTTC. This gives the protein CASSEIRGSGLQETQYF.

In this sample, this clone turned up once. CDR3: CASSTLGQGAVNEQFF. In nucleotides, the CDR3 is TGTGCCAGTAGTACCCTGGGACAGGGGGCCGTCAATGAGCAGTTCTTC. The rearrangement uses TRBV19 and TRBJ2-1; 12 nucleotides match TRBD1. Losses at the gene ends were 4 bases for V and 6 bases for J; bases not matched to a gene: 7. This CDR3 comprises 16 residues. The V gene's germline CDR1 is LNHDA and CDR2 SQIVND (reference sequence).

V is TRBV4-1 and J is TRBJ2-7, with D maybe TRBD2 (5 bases). The CDR3 runs 15 residues. V was pared by 3 bases and J by 2 bases, with 14 bases between. From germline, CDR1 is MGHRA and CDR2 YSYEKL. CDR3 DNA sequence: TGCGCCAGCAGCCACGAACCACTAGTCCCCTACGAGCAGTACTTC. It yields the protein CASSHEPLVPYEQYF.

This clone was recorded only once. V usage is TRBV27 and J usage is TRBJ2-7, with TRBD1 identical over 7 bases. The CDR3 is 14 residues long. The V segment lost 8 bases and the J segment 4 bases; nucleotides outside the gene matches: 11. Germline CDR1 reads MNHEY; CDR2 reads SMNVEV (reference sequence). In DNA, the CDR3 is TGTGCCAGCGGGAAGACAGGGAGTGGGTACGAGCAGTACTTC. It codes for CASGKTGSGYEQYF.

The sample holds one count of this clone. V gene TRBV6-5 combines with J gene TRBJ2-7, with D possibly matching TRBD1 (5 bases). This CDR3 spans 13 amino acids. Trimming removed 6 bases at V and 2 bases at J, with 11 bases between. Germline values: CDR1 MNHEY, CDR2 SVGAGI. The CDR3 protein is CASRSDSTYEQYF. The DNA for the CDR3 is TGTGCCAGCAGATCCGACAGTACCTACGAGCAGTACTTC.

The rearrangement links TRBV28 to TRBJ1-1; TRBD1 matches 8 bases. Germline V gene lookup returns CDR1 MDHEN and CDR2 SYDVKM. After removal of 8 bases from V and 3 bases from J, the junction contained 2 bases not matched to a gene. The CDR3 length is 12 residues. The CDR3 DNA sequence: TGTGCCAGCTCCAGGGGGCACACTGAAGCTTTCTTT. Protein product: CASSRGHTEAFF.

V gene TRBV7-9 combines with J gene TRBJ1-1; the D gene is possibly TRBD1 (6 bases). V lost 3 bases and J lost 1, with 9 bases in between. The CDR3 spans 14 residues. Looked up from germline, CDR1 is SEHNR and CDR2 is FQNEAQ (reference sequence). CDR3 protein: CASSFGQWNTEAFF. CDR3 nucleotides: TGTGCCAGCAGCTTCGGACAGTGGAACACTGAAGCTTTCTTT.

This chain connects TRBV9 to TRBJ1-5, with a tentative D call TRBD1 (6 bases). This CDR3 has 15 residues. Germline CDR1 is SGDLS and CDR2 is YYNGEE. V lost 3 bases and J lost 2, with 12 bases in between. The CDR3 region is CASSEGGGGNQPQHF. CDR3 bases: TGTGCCAGCAGCGAAGGGGGAGGGGGCAATCAGCCCCAGCATTTT.

The genes are TRBV3-1 (or the pseudogene TRBV3-2) and TRBJ2-2; 9 bases map to TRBD1. V shed 0 bases and J 5 bases; nucleotides not matched to a gene: 22. The CDR3 contains 22 residues. CDR1 and CDR2 (germline): LGHDT, YNNKEL (reference sequence). The chain's CDR3 is CASSQDKGLPLRTGVLTGELFF. The CDR3 DNA is TGTGCCAGCAGCCAAGATAAGGGCCTCCCCTTACGGACAGGGGTGTTAACCGGGGAGCTGTTTTTT.

This chain connects TRBV6-5 to TRBJ1-1; D is uncertain. The CDR3 loop spans 15 amino acids. The germline gives CDR1 MNHEY, CDR2 SVGAGI. Trimming pared 0 bases from V and 4 bases from J, leaving 12 bases between. The CDR3 reads CASSYSGGRGTEAFF. CDR3 coding DNA: TGTGCCAGCAGTTACTCCGGAGGTCGGGGCACTGAAGCTTTCTTT.

The genes are TRBV7-2 and TRBJ2-3, with unresolved D. Looked up from germline, CDR1 is SGHTA and CDR2 is FQGNSA. The CDR3 has 15 residues. With 5 bases removed from V and 5 bases from J, the gap between germline ends came to 17 bases. DNA of the CDR3: TGTGCCAGCAGCCTGAGGAGACCGAACATAGATACGCAGTATTTT. Translated, it gives CASSLRRPNIDTQYF.

This chain joins TRBV28 and TRBJ1-4, with D possibly being TRBD1 (6 bases). This CDR3 has 16 amino acids. Trimming took off 8 bases at V and 1 base at J, with 17 bases between the two ends. Germline V gene sequence: CDR1 MDHEN, CDR2 SYDVKM. The CDR3 bases are TGTGCCAGCTTCGGGGGGCAGGTCGGAACTAATGAAAAACTGTTTTTT. This encodes CASFGGQVGTNEKLFF. Full variable domain (missing parts from reference TRBV28 and TRBJ1-4): DVKVTQSSRYLVKRTGEKVFLECVQDMDHENMFWYRQDPGLGLRLIYFSYDVKMKEKGDIPEGYSVSREKKERFSLILESASTNQTSMYLCASFGGQVGTNEKLFFGSGTQLSVL.